The 27 T cell receptor beta chains below were found in one sample sequenced in a study of cytomegalovirus exposure and HLA in healthy donors. PCR employed 60 Vbeta and 13 Jbeta primers. The protocol was immunoSEQ multiplex PCR, while the TCRdb copy is restricted to in-frame clones and leaves out a portion. The table for this sample gives about 33,000 clones. What was sequenced was PBMCs. These TCRs come from a woman between 40 and 55 years old in good health and CMV-seropositive.

The V gene is TRBV30, the J gene TRBJ1-5, with 8 bases aligning to TRBD1. The CDR3 has 15 residues. Trimming cost V 4 bases and J 2 bases; bases outside gene matches: 7. Germline CDR1 GTSNPN, CDR2 SVGIG (reference sequence). CDR3: CAWNPPGQGNQPQHF. For the CDR3, the DNA is TGTGCCTGGAACCCACCGGGACAGGGCAATCAGCCCCAGCATTTT.

This rearrangement joins TRBV9 to TRBJ2-1; 10 nucleotides agree with TRBD2. CDR1 and CDR2 from the germline V gene are SGDLS and YYNGEE. V lost 4 bases and J lost 6; bases outside the gene matches: 7. This CDR3 spans 15 amino acids. CDR3 amino acids: CASSLSGRLGNEQFF. The CDR3 DNA is TGTGCCAGCAGCCTTAGCGGGAGGTTAGGCAATGAGCAGTTCTTC.

The V call is TRBV7-9, the J call TRBJ2-7, with a tentative D call TRBD1 (6 bases). The CDR3 consists of 13 residues. CDR1 and CDR2 from the germline V gene are SEHNR and FQNEAQ (reference sequence). Between the trimmed V and J ends, which lost 5 bases and 3 bases, there was a span of 11 bases. The CDR3 loop is CASSLGTIYEQYF. The CDR3 DNA is TGTGCCAGCAGCCTCGGGACAATCTACGAGCAGTACTTC.

The V call is TRBV9, the J call TRBJ2-4; 10 bases map to TRBD1. V lost 0 bases to trimming and J lost 8 bases; unmatched junction nucleotides: 5. The CDR3 runs 15 residues. Germline loops: CDR1 SGDLS, CDR2 YYNGEE. CDR3 loop: CASSVGDRGMYIQYF. DNA of the CDR3: TGTGCCAGCAGCGTAGGGGACAGGGGAATGTACATTCAGTACTTC.

The chain recombines TRBV19 with TRBJ2-1; no definite D call. This CDR3 spans 14 amino acids. CDR1 and CDR2 from the germline V gene are LNHDA and SQIVND (reference sequence). Trimming pared 4 bases from V and 7 bases from J, leaving 14 bases between. DNA for the CDR3: TGTGCCAGTAGTACCTTAATGGGCAGGAATGAGCAGTTCTTC. Protein sequence: CASSTLMGRNEQFF.

V usage is TRBV6-1 and J usage is TRBJ1-2; perhaps TRBD1 as D (6 bases). The CDR3 length is 15 residues. From germline, CDR1 is MNHNS and CDR2 SASEGT. V gave up 7 bases and J gave up 7 bases, with 22 bases separating them. DNA of the CDR3: TGTGCCAGCACAGACCGACAGGTAAGGTATGGTGGCTACACCTTC. Translated: CASTDRQVRYGGYTF.

The chain links TRBV14 to TRBJ1-2; TRBD1 agrees at 9 bases. The length of the CDR3 is 15 residues. The germline V gene has CDR1 SGHDN and CDR2 FVKESK. V dropped 4 bases and J dropped 2; count of bases not matched to a gene: 5. CDR3 coding DNA: TGTGCCAGCAGCCTACGGACAGGGGCGAACTATGGCTACACCTTC. It translates to CASSLRTGANYGYTF.

V gene TRBV29-1 combines with J gene TRBJ1-2; D remains unclear. With 0 bases removed from V and 8 bases from J, the gap between germline ends came to 13 bases. CDR3 size: 13 residues. Germline loops: CDR1 SQVTM, CDR2 ANQGSEA. In nucleotides, the CDR3 is TGCAGCGTTGAAGACCCCCGGGTGGAGGGCTACACCTTC. Encoded protein: CSVEDPRVEGYTF.

The chain employs TRBV29-1 and TRBJ1-1, with D maybe TRBD1 (5 bases). The CDR3 runs 12 residues. Trimming cost V 6 bases and J 0 bases, with 8 bases left between them. Germline V gene data show CDR1 as SQVTM and CDR2 as ANQGSEA. The CDR3 DNA reads as TGCAGCGTGGGGGGGGTGAACACTGAAGCTTTCTTT. Translation gives CSVGGVNTEAFF.

In nucleotides, the CDR3 is TGTGCCAGCAGCTCCCGGGACTCCTACTACAATGAGCAGTTCTTC. Protein: CASSSRDSYYNEQFF. The chain uses TRBV9 and TRBJ2-1; a possible D gene is TRBD2 (6 bases). This CDR3 is built from 15 residues. The V end was cut by 4 bases, the J end by 3 bases, with 14 bases between. The germline CDR1 and CDR2 sequences are SGDLS and YYNGEE. Variable domain in full (rest from reference TRBV9 and TRBJ2-1): DSGVTQTPKHLITATGQRVTLRCSPRSGDLSVYWYQQSLDQGLQFLIQYYNGEERAKGNILERFSAQQFPDLHSELNLSSLELGDSALYFCASSSRDSYYNEQFFGPGTRLTVL.

This rearrangement joins TRBV9 to TRBJ2-7, with TRBD2 as a possible D gene (5 bases). The CDR3 runs 19 residues. Trimming pared 0 bases from V and 2 bases from J, leaving 24 bases between. Per the germline V gene, CDR1 is SGDLS and CDR2 is YYNGEE. The CDR3 region is CASSVAGVASLYCTYEQYF. The CDR3 nucleotides read TGTGCCAGCAGCGTAGCTGGGGTAGCGAGCCTTTACTGTACCTACGAGCAGTACTTC.

This chain links TRBV7-9 with TRBJ2-7; the match to TRBD2 covers 11 bases. In germline, CDR1 is SEHNR, CDR2 FQNEAQ (reference sequence). The J segment lost 2 bases and the V segment lost 4 bases, leaving 4 bases of the junction unmatched. The CDR3 has 15 residues. The CDR3 here is CASSWGTSGTYEQYF. The CDR3 nucleotides read TGTGCCAGCAGCTGGGGGACTAGCGGCACCTACGAGCAGTACTTC. Looking up the rest from reference TRBV7-9 and TRBJ2-7 gives the full variable domain: DTGVSQNPRHKITKRGQNVTFRCDPISEHNRLYWYRQTLGQGPEFLTYFQNEAQLEKSRLLSDRFSAERPKGSFSTLEIQRTEQGDSAMYLCASSWGTSGTYEQYFGPGTRLTVT.

The V call is TRBV6-5, the J call TRBJ1-6; a weak D match, TRBD1 (5 bases). Germline CDR1 reads MNHEY; CDR2 reads SVGAGI. V was shortened by 11 bases and J by 10 bases, with 12 bases between the two germline ends. The length of the CDR3 is 11 residues. This chain's CDR3 is CAARVSSPLHF. Written as DNA, the CDR3 is TGTGCCGCCAGGGTTTCATCACCCCTCCACTTT.

This rearrangement joins TRBV18 to TRBJ2-5; TRBD2 agrees at 10 bases. CDR3 length: 15 amino acids. J gave up 2 bases and V 5 bases, and 5 bases lay outside the gene matches. In germline, CDR1 is KGHSH, CDR2 LQKENI. CDR3 nucleotide sequence: TGTGCCAGCTCAAACGGACTAGCGGATCAAGAGACCCAGTACTTC. It translates to CASSNGLADQETQYF.

The chain recombines TRBV5-4 with TRBJ1-2; D is possibly TRBD1 (5 bases). With 3 bases removed from V and 3 bases from J, the gap between germline ends came to 18 bases. Germline values: CDR1 SGHNT, CDR2 YYREEE (reference sequence). The CDR3 covers 16 residues. The CDR3 DNA sequence: TGTGCCAGCAGCTCGGGGGAGAGAGACCGGGACTATGGCTACACCTTC. Translated: CASSSGERDRDYGYTF.

The J gene is TRBJ2-2, the V gene TRBV5-6; D perhaps matches TRBD1 (6 bases). CDR3 length: 14 residues. Trimming removed 9 bases at V and 7 bases at J, with 19 bases between. Germline V gives CDR1 SGHDT, CDR2 YYEEEE. CDR3 region: CATRPTGLGGELFF. CDR3 DNA sequence: TGTGCCACCAGACCGACAGGTCTCGGCGGGGAGCTGTTTTTT.

The CDR3, as DNA: TGCAGTGCACCCCTAGCGGATACGCAGTATTTT. It codes for CSAPLADTQYF. The chain has TRBV20-1 and TRBJ2-3; D is perhaps TRBD2 (6 bases). Germline V gene sequence: CDR1 DFQATT, CDR2 SNEGSKA (reference sequence). The CDR3 runs 11 residues. V lost 6 bases and J lost 6, with 10 bases in between.

The chain couples TRBV6-4 to TRBJ2-1, with a weak D call TRBD1 (6 bases). CDR1 and CDR2 from the germline V gene are MRHNA and SNTAGT. There are 13 residues in the CDR3. V lost 5 bases and J lost 10, with 15 bases in between. CDR3 sequence reads: CASSSTGLGEQFF. The CDR3 DNA sequence: TGTGCCAGCAGTTCTACAGGGCTGGGGGAGCAGTTCTTC.

This chain uses TRBV18 with TRBJ2-1; a weak D match, TRBD2 (5 bases). The V and J ends lost 3 bases and 10 bases respectively, with 13 bases between them. The CDR3 is made up of 13 amino acids. The germline V gene has CDR1 KGHSH and CDR2 LQKENI. The CDR3 loop is CASSPSSAGEQFF. CDR3 nucleotide sequence: TGTGCCAGCTCACCGTCCAGCGCGGGCGAGCAGTTCTTC.

The gene calls are TRBV4-2 and TRBJ2-1; TRBD1 matches 7 bases. The germline V gene has CDR1 LGHNA and CDR2 YNFKEQ. After removal of 0 bases from V and 5 bases from J, the junction contained 4 bases not matched to a gene. The CDR3 spans 15 residues. The chain's CDR3 is CASSQDQGGHNEQFF. As DNA, the CDR3 is TGTGCCAGCAGCCAAGATCAAGGGGGCCACAATGAGCAGTTCTTC.

The rearrangement joins TRBV28 to TRBJ1-2, with a weak D call TRBD1 (5 bases). V was trimmed by 2 bases and J by 7 bases, leaving 8 bases between them. Germline V gene lookup returns CDR1 MDHEN and CDR2 SYDVKM. The CDR3 runs to 12 residues. DNA for the CDR3: TGTGCCAGCAGTTTACAGGGTGGTGGCTACACCTTC. Amino acids: CASSLQGGGYTF.

The chain is built from TRBV6-5 and TRBJ1-1; possible D gene TRBD1, 5 bases. The CDR3 is 13 amino acids. Trimming took 6 bases from V and 5 from J, leaving 13 bases between them. CDR1 and CDR2 from the germline V gene are MNHEY and SVGAGI. The DNA for the CDR3 is TGTGCCAGCAGGTACGACAGAGAGACTGAAGCTTTCTTT. The encoded protein is CASRYDRETEAFF.

The V call is TRBV4-2, the J call TRBJ1-1; D remains ambiguous. This CDR3 spans 18 amino acids. From germline, CDR1 is LGHNA and CDR2 YNFKEQ. Between the trimmed V and J ends, which lost 1 base and 0 bases, there was a span of 18 bases. In DNA form, the CDR3 reads TGTGCCAGCAGCCAAGGCGGGCTCCTTCGGACCCTGAACACTGAAGCTTTCTTT. It specifies CASSQGGLLRTLNTEAFF.

This CDR3 is CAWNQRASEQYF. For the CDR3, the DNA is TGTGCCTGGAACCAGAGGGCCTCCGAGCAGTACTTC. The J gene is TRBJ2-7, the V gene TRBV30, with D possibly TRBD2 on 5 matching bases. The CDR3 covers 12 residues. V lost 4 bases and J lost 6, with 13 bases in between. CDR1 is GTSNPN and CDR2 is SVGIG in the germline V gene (reference sequence). Full variable domain (rest looked up from reference TRBV30 and TRBJ2-7): SQTIHQWPATLVQPVGSPLSLECTVEGTSNPNLYWYRQAAGRGLQLLFYSVGIGQISSEVPQNLSASRPQDRQFILSSKKLLLSDSGFYLCAWNQRASEQYFGPGTRLTVT.

This sequence joins TRBV7-9 and TRBJ1-5; D gene ambiguous. The germline V gene encodes CDR1 SEHNR and CDR2 FQNEAQ (reference sequence). V lost 2 bases, J lost 3 bases, and 17 bases lay in between. The CDR3 length is 17 residues. The CDR3 protein is CASSLTREGLDNQPQHF. The CDR3 region has the DNA TGTGCCAGCAGCTTAACCCGAGAAGGCCTAGACAATCAGCCCCAGCATTTT.

The V call is TRBV6-1, the J call TRBJ1-5; a possible D gene is TRBD1 (5 bases). Germline assignment: CDR1 MNHNS and CDR2 SASEGT. V was cut by 8 bases and J by 3 bases, with 11 bases left in between. The CDR3 is 13 residues long. CDR3 amino acids: CASGRQPNQPQHF. CDR3 coding DNA: TGTGCCAGCGGTAGACAGCCCAATCAGCCCCAGCATTTT.

V usage is TRBV5-4 and J usage is TRBJ2-7; D is ambiguous. The CDR3 length is 16 residues. Germline V gene lookup returns CDR1 SGHNT and CDR2 YYREEE (reference sequence). V gave up 0 bases and J gave up 3 bases, with 16 bases separating them. The DNA of the CDR3 is TGTGCCAGCAGCTTGGATTTAGTGGTCCCCGGCTACGAGCAGTACTTC. Amino acids: CASSLDLVVPGYEQYF.